The 12 T cell receptor beta chains listed next were all sequenced from one sample in a study of vaccination effects on CD4 cells after COVID-19 (dated 2022 in TCRdb). To prepare the library, the immunoSEQ multiplex PCR assay was applied. The table was pulled from immuneACCESS by TCRdb, which kept in-frame rearrangements only. Such tables lose some clones; where checked, under half of the loss comes from unresolved V genes, and the rest has no known cause. This sample lists about 66,000 clones; about 72% were detected once. The ten largest account for around 25% of the sample. After 10 to 11 days of culture, CD4+ T cells were isolated with the EasySep CD4+ T cell isolation kit. Antigen specificity for these receptors is unknown. This material consisted of CD4+ T cells from PBMCs cultured without peptide, taken before COVID-19 vaccination. Every receptor here comes from a human donor who had a prior SARS-CoV-2 infection.

This chain joins TRBV24-1 and TRBJ2-3; D unclear. The CDR3 loop spans 16 amino acids. V lost 5 bases to trimming and J lost 5 bases, with 19 bases between them. Germline V gene lookup returns CDR1 KGHDR and CDR2 SFDVKD. The CDR3 loop reads CATSASGSQVGDTQYF. The CDR3 nucleotides are TGTGCCACCAGTGCCTCCGGCTCCCAAGTGGGAGATACGCAGTATTTT.

The V call is TRBV4-2, the J call TRBJ1-1, with D tentatively TRBD1 (5 bases). Germline V gene sequence: CDR1 LGHNA, CDR2 YNFKEQ. V lost 0 bases to trimming and J lost 1 base, with 12 bases between them. The CDR3 is 16 residues long. DNA of the CDR3: TGTGCCAGCAGCCAAGATCTTCCGGGGACGAACACTGAAGCTTTCTTT. It yields the protein CASSQDLPGTNTEAFF.

V and J are TRBV5-1 and TRBJ2-3, with 8 bases that match TRBD2. Germline CDR1 SGHRS, CDR2 YFSETQ. Trimming took 0 bases from V and 5 from J; bases not matched to a gene: 5. The CDR3 length is 15 residues. This CDR3 reads CASSLEGTSLDTQYF. In DNA form, the CDR3 reads TGCGCCAGCAGCTTGGAAGGGACTAGTTTAGATACGCAGTATTTT.

The chain uses TRBV7-2 and TRBJ2-2; TRBD2 matches 10 bases. The V gene end was trimmed by 3 bases and the J gene end by 7 bases; junction bases not matched to a gene: 11. CDR1 is SGHTA, CDR2 FQGNSA, per germline. This CDR3 has 17 residues. The CDR3 region is CASSLFGLAGDLGELFF. The CDR3 region has the DNA TGTGCCAGCAGCTTGTTTGGGCTAGCGGGGGATCTCGGGGAGCTGTTTTTT.

The J gene is TRBJ2-3, the V gene TRBV7-8; 9 bases align to TRBD2. J was trimmed by 15 bases and V by 5 bases; bases with no gene match: 9. CDR3 size: 12 residues. Germline V lookup: CDR1 SGHVS, CDR2 FQNEAQ. The CDR3 nucleotides are TGTGCCAGCAGCCCCAAGCGGGGGGCAGACTATTTT. Protein sequence: CASSPKRGADYF.

This clone has only a few counts. This sequence joins TRBV19 and TRBJ2-7; TRBD1 might be the D (6 bases). CDR3 length: 16 amino acids. Germline-derived CDR1 and CDR2 are LNHDA and SQIVND (reference sequence). V was clipped by 5 bases and J by 2 bases, with 19 bases between them. CDR3 bases: TGTGCCAGTAGTTTCAGACCCGGGACACCTCCCTACGAGCAGTACTTC. This sequence encodes CASSFRPGTPPYEQYF. Full variable domain (missing parts from reference TRBV19 and TRBJ2-7): DGGITQSPKYLFRKEGQNVTLSCEQNLNHDAMYWYRQDPGQGLRLIYYSQIVNDFQKGDIAEGYSVSREKKESFPLTVTSAQKNPTAFYLCASSFRPGTPPYEQYFGPGTRLTVT.

This clone was seen many times. CDR3 nucleotide sequence: TGTGCCAGCAGTGTAGGGGGCGGTCAGCCCCAGCATTTT. Translated: CASSVGGGQPQHF. The V call is TRBV2, the J call TRBJ1-5; 7 bases agree with TRBD1. The CDR3 extends over 13 amino acids. The germline CDR1 and CDR2 sequences are SNHLY and FYNNEI. V trimming: 4 bases; J trimming: 6 bases; junction bases outside the gene matches: 3. The full variable domain, rest sourced from reference TRBV2 and TRBJ1-5, is EPEVTQTPSHQVTQMGQEVILRCVPISNHLYFYWYRQILGQKVEFLVSFYNNEISEKSEIFDDQFSVERPDGSNFTLKIRSTKLEDSAMYFCASSVGGGQPQHFGDGTRLSIL.

This chain connects TRBV6-1 to TRBJ1-2; a possible D gene is TRBD1 (5 bases). This CDR3 is built from 14 residues. The germline CDR1 and CDR2 sequences are MNHNS and SASEGT. V lost 1 base, J lost 8 bases, and 14 bases lay in between. The CDR3: CASSEGGFGGGYTF. DNA for the CDR3: TGTGCCAGCAGTGAAGGAGGCTTTGGGGGGGGCTACACCTTC.

This clone was seen more than once but under ten times. The chain carries TRBV13 and TRBJ1-2; no clear D gene. Germline CDR1 and CDR2: PRHDT and FYEKMQ (reference sequence). The CDR3 sequence is 13 residues long. Trimming pared 5 bases from V and 2 bases from J, leaving 9 bases between. CDR3 coding DNA: TGTGCCAGCAGCCAACAGCACAACTATGGCTACACCTTC. Protein: CASSQQHNYGYTF.

The chain has TRBV27 and TRBJ2-1, with 7 bases fitting TRBD2. CDR1 MNHEY and CDR2 SMNVEV come from the germline V gene (reference sequence). CDR3 size: 16 residues. The trim removed 10 bases at V and 3 bases at J, leaving 15 bases unmatched. The CDR3 DNA is TGTGCCACCAGCTCCCTGGCACTAGCGAGCTACAATGAGCAGTTCTTC. Translating gives CATSSLALASYNEQFF.

This clone was seen only a few times. The V gene is TRBV7-8, the J gene TRBJ2-1; TRBD2 agrees at 9 bases. CDR1 is SGHVS and CDR2 is FQNEAQ in the germline V gene. V lost 3 bases, J lost 4 bases, and 4 bases stayed unmatched. The CDR3 spans 15 residues. CDR3 sequence: CASSFRAGGYNEQFF. The CDR3 DNA is TGTGCCAGCAGCTTTCGAGCGGGGGGTTACAATGAGCAGTTCTTC.

The chain combines TRBV3-1 (or the pseudogene TRBV3-2) with TRBJ1-4; 7 bases line up with TRBD1. Germline values: CDR1 LGHDT, CDR2 YNNKEL (reference sequence). The length of the CDR3 is 14 residues. V shed 5 bases, J shed 10 bases, and the junction held 10 bases outside the gene matches. CDR3 DNA sequence: TGTGCCAGCAGCGCGAGGACAGGAGGCGGAAAACTGTTTTTT. It codes for CASSARTGGGKLFF.